This T cell receptor beta chain was sequenced during a study of blood T cell repertoires in COVID-19. Study context: Sample material is recorded as cDNA or gDNA derived from T cells, B-cell-depleted T cells, or PBMCs.

The authors' processing: Scientists estimated how many nucleated cells there were by amplifying reference gene primers. Clones were sequenced by immunoSEQ multiplex PCR, and TCRdb holds only the in-frame ones, with some missing. D and trimming were read from the DNA, whereas the V and J calls and clone size are those reported in that table. The sample lists 200,000 or so clones; 65% to 85% were seen once. The V end was cut by 1 base, the J end by 0 bases, with 10 bases between. This CDR3 spans 16 amino acids. Germline assignment: CDR1 SGHRS and CDR2 YFSETQ. The sequenced sample was PBMCs or T cells enriched from blood (not recorded which). The receptor comes from a man aged 40-49 years who had recovered from COVID-19. The chain carries TRBV5-1 and TRBJ2-2, with D hard to call. CDR3 amino acids: CASSLSGLANTGELFF. DNA for the CDR3: TGCGCCAGCAGCTTGAGTGGGCTTGCGAACACCGGGGAGCTGTTTTTT.